This TCR beta chain was obtained from a study of chemoradiotherapy in HPV16-positive cancers. Regarding the study as a whole: HPV-responsive T-cell expansion during chemoradiotherapy was linked to improved recurrence-free survival in HPV16-positive patients. The functional HPV-specific definition rests on just a couple of HPV16-positive patients.

The sample holds one count of this clone. Antigen specificity is unknown. The repertoire was sequenced with immunoSEQ multiplex PCR; TCRdb's copy has only in-frame clones and lacks some. The profile shows 25,000 to 40,000 clones, approximately 86% of them singletons. The V gene end was trimmed by 2 bases and the J gene end by 6 bases; junction bases not matched to a gene: 15. The CDR3 consists of 17 residues. Germline CDR1 SQVTM, CDR2 ANQGSEA. This receptor was taken from a human donor with HPV-associated anogenital cancer. The rearrangement links TRBV29-1 to TRBJ2-1, with 8 nucleotides matching TRBD1. The specimen was blood, collected from a patient who underwent chemoradiotherapy. In DNA, the CDR3 is TGCAGCGTTGAATGGTCAGGGGGCGCGGCTAGCGCCAATGAGCAGTTCTTC. Protein: CSVEWSGGAASANEQFF.